These T cell receptor beta chains were read from a single sample in a study of T cell responses to AZD1222 COVID-19 vaccine. Using immunoSEQ multiplex PCR, the repertoire was profiled, and TCRdb retains in-frame clones only, with some absent. This sample has 65,000 to 80,000 clones, with more than 90% found just once. The sample consisted of peripheral blood, taken on day 0 of AZD1222 vaccination. The receptors originated from an adult in good health. The CDR3 runs from the conserved cysteine through the conserved F or W. The order of the fields is CDR3 protein, CDR3 DNA, J gene, clone size, D gene, V gene. A D gene is named only where the DNA matches it firmly. Expanded clones are given a class, and other clones once, few, many or no size at all.

CDR3: CASSLTFGQGSGNTIYF
DNA: TGTGCCAGCAGCCTAACGTTCGGACAGGGATCTGGAAACACCATATATTTT
J: TRBJ1-3
size: NA
D: TRBD1
V: TRBV11-2

CDR3: CASSFPGLKMRNTEAFF
DNA: TGTGCCAGCAGCTTCCCGGGGCTCAAAATGAGGAACACTGAAGCTTTCTTT
J: TRBJ1-1
size: once
D: NA
V: TRBV5-4

CDR3: CASEQRRINTQYF
DNA: TGTGCCAGCGAACAACGCCGGATAAATACGCAGTATTTT
J: TRBJ2-3
size: NA
D: NA
V: TRBV5-6

CDR3: CASSQVGLLETQYF
DNA: TGTGCCAGCAGCCAAGTCGGGCTTTTAGAGACCCAGTACTTC
J: TRBJ2-5
size: NA
D: NA
V: TRBV14

CDR3: CASSYSPGTSGSNEQFF
DNA: TGTGCCAGCAGTTACTCCCCCGGGACTAGCGGGAGTAATGAGCAGTTCTTC
J: TRBJ2-1
size: NA
D: TRBD2
V: TRBV6-2/TRBV6-3

CDR3: CASSLGGIRANEQYF
DNA: TGTGCCAGCAGCTTAGGGGGAATCAGGGCTAACGAGCAGTACTTC
J: TRBJ2-7
size: NA
D: NA
V: TRBV7-4

CDR3: CASSVLKETQYF
DNA: TGTGCCAGCAGTGTGTTGAAGGAGACCCAGTACTTC
J: TRBJ2-5
size: NA
D: NA
V: TRBV2

CDR3: CASSQGDSNQPQHF
DNA: TGCGCCAGCAGCCAGGGCGATAGCAATCAGCCCCAGCATTTT
J: TRBJ1-5
size: NA
D: NA
V: TRBV5-1

CDR3: CASRWTSGRTDTQYF
DNA: TGTGCCAGCAGATGGACTAGCGGGCGCACAGATACGCAGTATTTT
J: TRBJ2-3
size: NA
D: TRBD2
V: TRBV7-2

CDR3: CASSDTGNEKLFF
DNA: TGTGCCAGCAGTGATACGGGGAATGAAAAACTGTTTTTT
J: TRBJ1-4
size: NA
D: NA
V: TRBV2

CDR3: CASSLYAGGAYGYTF
DNA: TGTGCCAGCAGTTTATATGCAGGGGGCGCCTATGGCTACACCTTC
J: TRBJ1-2
size: NA
D: TRBD1
V: TRBV27

CDR3: CASSPGQGRGSPLHF
DNA: TGCGCCAGCAGCCCGGGACAGGGGCGGGGTTCACCCCTCCACTTT
J: TRBJ1-6
size: NA
D: TRBD1
V: TRBV5-1

CDR3: CASSQDRVIEAFF
DNA: TGCGCCAGCAGCCAGGACAGGGTAATTGAAGCTTTCTTT
J: TRBJ1-1
size: NA
D: TRBD1
V: TRBV5-1

CDR3: CASSLGGLPGGDEAFF
DNA: TGCGCCAGCAGCTTGGGCGGCCTACCAGGGGGCGATGAAGCTTTCTTT
J: TRBJ1-1
size: NA
D: TRBD1
V: TRBV5-1

CDR3: CASSLAQGSTYTF
DNA: TGCGCCAGCAGCTTGGCCCAGGGGTCGACCTACACCTTC
J: TRBJ1-2
size: NA
D: NA
V: TRBV5-1

CDR3: CASSLPPAGEAFF
DNA: TGTGCCAGCAGTTTACCCCCCGCAGGGGAAGCTTTCTTT
J: TRBJ1-1
size: NA
D: NA
V: TRBV12-3/TRBV12-4

CDR3: CASSPRRSRSYEQYF
DNA: TGTGCCAGCTCCCCTAGGCGGTCCCGCTCCTACGAGCAGTACTTC
J: TRBJ2-7
size: NA
D: NA
V: TRBV6-5

CDR3: CASSDTIAEQQFF
DNA: TGTGCCAGCAGTGACACGATCGCTGAGCAGCAGTTCTTC
J: TRBJ2-1
size: NA
D: NA
V: TRBV6-4

CDR3: CASSLDVGGNQPQHF
DNA: TGTGCCAGCAGCTTAGACGTCGGGGGCAATCAGCCCCAGCATTTT
J: TRBJ1-5
size: NA
D: NA
V: TRBV11-2

CDR3: CASSPQTSGRYNEQFF
DNA: TGTGCCAGCAGCCCACAGACTAGCGGGAGGTACAATGAGCAGTTCTTC
J: TRBJ2-1
size: NA
D: TRBD2
V: TRBV11-2

CDR3: CASSQEGTSRYEQFF
DNA: TGTGCCAGCAGCCAAGAAGGGACTAGCAGGTATGAGCAGTTCTTC
J: TRBJ2-1
size: NA
D: TRBD2
V: TRBV3-1/TRBV3-2

CDR3: CASSIYPYEQYF
DNA: TGCGCCAGCAGCATCTACCCCTACGAGCAGTACTTC
J: TRBJ2-7
size: NA
D: NA
V: TRBV5-1

CDR3: CAISESSVGENYGYTF
DNA: TGTGCCATCAGTGAGTCGAGTGTCGGCGAAAACTATGGCTACACCTTC
J: TRBJ1-2
size: NA
D: NA
V: TRBV10-3

CDR3: CASGLTQSSYEQYF
DNA: TGTGCTAGTGGTTTGACCCAAAGCTCCTACGAGCAGTACTTC
J: TRBJ2-7
size: NA
D: NA
V: TRBV12-5

CDR3: CASSTRAWMRYGYTF
DNA: TGTGCCAGCTCCACCAGGGCCTGGATGCGCTATGGCTACACCTTC
J: TRBJ1-2
size: NA
D: NA
V: TRBV18

CDR3: CASSYEETQYF
DNA: TGTGCCAGCAGTTACGAAGAGACCCAGTACTTC
J: TRBJ2-5
size: NA
D: NA
V: TRBV6-5

CDR3: CASSLDRNQPQHF
DNA: TGTGCCAGCAGCCTAGACAGAAATCAGCCCCAGCATTTT
J: TRBJ1-5
size: NA
D: NA
V: TRBV11-2

CDR3: CASSVEETASGANVLTF
DNA: TGTGCCAGTAGTGTGGAGGAGACGGCGTCTGGGGCCAACGTCCTGACTTTC
J: TRBJ2-6
size: NA
D: NA
V: TRBV19

CDR3: CASSQGTSGGTYNEQFF
DNA: TGTGCCAGCAGCCAAGGAACTAGCGGGGGGACATACAATGAGCAGTTCTTC
J: TRBJ2-1
size: NA
D: TRBD2
V: TRBV4-2

CDR3: CASSVLSGTLNTGELFF
DNA: TGTGCCAGCAGCGTATTATCAGGCACCCTCAACACCGGGGAGCTGTTTTTT
J: TRBJ2-2
size: NA
D: NA
V: TRBV9

CDR3: CASSLSPPSGLTSYEQYF
DNA: TGTGCCAGCAGCCTTAGCCCCCCCAGCGGACTTACCTCCTACGAGCAGTACTTC
J: TRBJ2-7
size: NA
D: NA
V: TRBV7-2

CDR3: CASSFLRAMNTEAFF
DNA: TGTGCCAGCAGCTTCCTTCGGGCCATGAACACTGAAGCTTTCTTT
J: TRBJ1-1
size: NA
D: NA
V: TRBV11-1

CDR3: CASSLVLAGEDTQYF
DNA: TGTGCCAGCAGCTTAGTGCTAGCGGGAGAGGATACGCAGTATTTT
J: TRBJ2-3
size: once
D: TRBD2
V: TRBV7-9

CDR3: CAISESQSTEQFF
DNA: TGTGCCATCAGTGAGTCTCAAAGCACTGAGCAGTTCTTC
J: TRBJ2-1
size: NA
D: NA
V: TRBV10-3

CDR3: CAWSVARAGAYNEQFF
DNA: TGTGCCTGGAGTGTAGCTCGGGCAGGGGCCTACAATGAGCAGTTCTTC
J: TRBJ2-1
size: once
D: NA
V: TRBV30

CDR3: CASSQLLAGDVSNTGELFF
DNA: TGTGCCAGCAGCCAACTACTAGCGGGAGATGTTTCGAACACCGGGGAGCTGTTTTTT
J: TRBJ2-2
size: NA
D: TRBD2
V: TRBV3-1/TRBV3-2

CDR3: CALTGPGNTIYF
DNA: TGTGCCCTAACAGGGCCGGGAAACACCATATATTTT
J: TRBJ1-3
size: NA
D: NA
V: TRBV19

CDR3: CASSPGQGRGGYTF
DNA: TGTGCCAGCAGTCCCGGACAGGGAAGGGGTGGCTACACCTTC
J: TRBJ1-2
size: NA
D: TRBD1
V: TRBV6-5

CDR3: CASSPWGNTEAFF
DNA: TGTGCCAGCTCACCATGGGGGAACACTGAAGCTTTCTTT
J: TRBJ1-1
size: NA
D: NA
V: TRBV18

CDR3: CASINEYEQYF
DNA: TGCGCCAGCATTAATGAATACGAGCAGTACTTC
J: TRBJ2-7
size: NA
D: NA
V: TRBV10-1

CDR3: CASSLRGSDEQYF
DNA: TGTGCCAGCAGTTTACGGGGGTCGGACGAGCAGTACTTC
J: TRBJ2-7
size: NA
D: NA
V: TRBV27

CDR3: CASSLSDTEAFF
DNA: TGTGCCAGCAGCTTATCGGACACTGAAGCTTTCTTT
J: TRBJ1-1
size: NA
D: NA
V: TRBV11-3

CDR3: CASSETRTDQETQYF
DNA: TGTGCCAGCAGTGAAACCCGGACCGACCAAGAGACCCAGTACTTC
J: TRBJ2-5
size: NA
D: NA
V: TRBV2